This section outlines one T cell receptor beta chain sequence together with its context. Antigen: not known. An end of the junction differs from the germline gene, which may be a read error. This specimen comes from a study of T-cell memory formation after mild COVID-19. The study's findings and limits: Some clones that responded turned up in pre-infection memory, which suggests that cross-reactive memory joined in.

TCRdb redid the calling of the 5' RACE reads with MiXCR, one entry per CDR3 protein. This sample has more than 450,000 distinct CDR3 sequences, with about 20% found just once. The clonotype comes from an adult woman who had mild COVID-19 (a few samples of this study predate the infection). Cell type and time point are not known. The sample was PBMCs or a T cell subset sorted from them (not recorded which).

CDR3 in DNA: TGCGCCAGCAGCGACCTTTCGGGGGGGCCCCCGTTCAAGCCGCTCTTC. Translation gives CASSDLSGGPPFKPLF. V and J are TRBV5-1 and TRBJ2-1; 8 bases align to TRBD2. Germline V gene lookup returns CDR1 SGHRS and CDR2 YFSETQ. The CDR3 length is 16 residues.